The entry that follows covers one T cell receptor beta chain sequence. What it binds is unknown. Ahead of sequencing, the ViraFEST assay grew antigen-specific CD4+ T cells using viral peptide pools. Isolating CD4+ T cells followed approximately ten days of culture. BNT162b2 vaccine or mRNA-1273 vaccine was given to participants in two doses. Measured with immunoSEQ multiplex PCR; TCRdb has only the in-frame clones, and not every one. Of 25,000 to 30,000 clones listed, 65% to 90% are singletons. CDR3 length: 16 residues. The germline V gene encodes CDR1 SGHRS and CDR2 YFSETQ. V shed 4 bases and J shed 0 bases, with 13 bases lying between them. These data come from a study of vaccination effects on CD4 cells after COVID-19.

The source was CD4+ T cells from PBMCs cultured with SARS-CoV-2 spike peptides, collected after COVID-19 vaccination. This sequence originates from a human donor who received a COVID-19 vaccine. Some clones in this sample may be carry-over from other donors' samples. This sequence joins TRBV5-1 and TRBJ1-4, with a possible D match to TRBD1 (5 bases). Here the CDR3 DNA reads TGCGCCAGCAGCGAGGGACCGGAGACAACTAATGAAAAACTGTTTTTT. Residues: CASSEGPETTNEKLFF.